This T cell receptor beta chain comes out of a study of T cell responses to AZD1222 COVID-19 vaccine (dated by TCRdb to the early 2020s). With respect to the entire study: AZD1222 recipients whose second dose came at about 4 weeks and those whose second dose came at about 12 weeks were combined into one group, since spike-specific TCR depth and breadth did not differ between the two schedules. A total of under 250 trial participants underwent TCR sequencing, of whom approximately 200 had received two doses of AZD1222 and 26 had received two doses of the MenACWY control vaccine. Enrollment into the trials was organized by age into subgroups of 18-55, 56-69 and 70-plus years, and those subgroups contained roughly 150, 30 and 60 TCR-sequenced participants, respectively. Beyond this particular receptor, the publication reports: After two AZD1222 doses, spike-specific TCR breadth and depth were significantly higher than at day 0 and than in MenACWY recipients. Conclusions about previously exposed vaccinees are limited, since just five or six AZD1222 recipients were seropositive for SARS-CoV-2 at baseline. Because no day 14 peak-response samples were available, the repertoires could be characterized only after the peak T cell response. Participants were mostly white British, with more females than males. The authors suggested clonal diversity may have been underestimated. Nearly half of unique spike-specific TCRs reportedly recognized epitopes outside regions mutated in the B.1.351 and B.1.1.7 variants. Vaccine-associated CD4 TCRs spanned the whole spike protein, with dominant responses in regions 160-218 and 743-854. The 56-69-year group was small, and its depth increase did not reach significance, likely because of low power.

V has 4 bases trimmed and J has 3 bases trimmed; junction bases matching no gene number 3. Its CDR3 holds 13 amino acids, cysteine through phenylalanine. CDR3 DNA is the only sequence kept; it has 39 bases, read in frame from the first base. The germline V gene provides CDR1 SGHDT and CDR2 YYEEEE. The CDR3 regions of human TCRbeta chains were analyzed by immunosequencing. The original pipeline was this. Repertoire TCRs were checked for matches against a reference library of SARS-CoV-2-specific TCRs that had been generated using the MIRA antigen-specificity platform. Breadth was defined as the fraction of unique TCRs that were SARS-CoV-2-associated. Depth was defined as the fraction of total T cells that were SARS-CoV-2-associated. Using the MIRA data, each spike-specific TCR was mapped to the spike region that the TCR reacts to and placed in a CD4 or CD8 class. Log10-transformed breadth and depth values were compared by one-way ANOVA with Sidak's multiple comparisons tests. Not all clones reach the TCRdb copy of this immuneACCESS table, which keeps in-frame sequences only. Checked studies attribute under half of the gap to unresolved V genes and leave the rest unexplained. The V and J calls and clone size come from that table; D and trimming were worked out from the DNA. The sample table records 100,000 to 110,000 clones; around 87% of these occur just once. Jointly, the top ten make up about a sixth of the sample.

As to this clone: Its antigen remains unidentified. Qualities for individual bases were not recorded, and no much larger clone is one base off.

Explained via the paper, the time point label denotes: baseline before first vaccination. Samples from vaccinated people were obtained from the UK trials COV001 and COV002, which included a single-blind randomized controlled phase 2/3 trial of AZD1222 (ChAdOx1 nCoV-19) in healthy adults. For TCRbeta chain sequencing, PBMC samples were collected from trial participants at day 0 and at day 28 after the second dose. This sequence uses TRBV5-6 and TRBJ1-2; TRBD1 matches 7 bases in the middle. Material: peripheral blood, obtained on day 0 of AZD1222 vaccination. This sequence was found in an adult in good health. The DNA reads as follows: TGTGCCAGCAGCCCAGGACAGGACTATGGCTACACCTTC. It codes for CASSPGQDYGYTF. With the rest looked up from the reference TRBV5-6 and TRBJ1-2 genes rather than sequenced, the full variable domain is DAGVTQSPTHLIKTRGQQVTLRCSPKSGHDTVSWYQQALGQGPQFIFQYYEEEERQRGNFPDRFSGHQFPNYSSELNVNALLLGDSALYLCASSPGQDYGYTFGSGTRLTVV.